This T cell receptor (beta chain) was identified in a study of T cells after yellow fever vaccination. The V and J ends lost 0 bases and 1 base, in that order; junction bases with no gene match: 4. This CDR3 has 16 amino acids. Germline values: CDR1 SGHTS, CDR2 YDEGEE. Points on this clonotype: Its cognate antigen is unknown.

Via MiXCR, TCRdb re-called the 5' RACE reads, giving one row per CDR3 protein. The table records approximately 160,000 distinct CDR3 sequences, 5.5% to 8% of them present only once. Study-level results: Among all clonotypes, a small share was observed in both CD4 and CD8 compartments.

The rearrangement uses TRBV5-8 and TRBJ1-1; 9 bases match TRBD1. The sequence was obtained from a man younger than 35 who received the YFV17D yellow fever vaccine. The material was CD4+ T cells sorted from PBMCs, obtained on the day of the first yellow fever vaccination. The CDR3 sequence: CASSLATGGPNTEAFF. For the CDR3, the DNA is TGTGCCAGCAGCTTGGCCACAGGGGGCCCGAACACTGAAGCTTTCTTT.